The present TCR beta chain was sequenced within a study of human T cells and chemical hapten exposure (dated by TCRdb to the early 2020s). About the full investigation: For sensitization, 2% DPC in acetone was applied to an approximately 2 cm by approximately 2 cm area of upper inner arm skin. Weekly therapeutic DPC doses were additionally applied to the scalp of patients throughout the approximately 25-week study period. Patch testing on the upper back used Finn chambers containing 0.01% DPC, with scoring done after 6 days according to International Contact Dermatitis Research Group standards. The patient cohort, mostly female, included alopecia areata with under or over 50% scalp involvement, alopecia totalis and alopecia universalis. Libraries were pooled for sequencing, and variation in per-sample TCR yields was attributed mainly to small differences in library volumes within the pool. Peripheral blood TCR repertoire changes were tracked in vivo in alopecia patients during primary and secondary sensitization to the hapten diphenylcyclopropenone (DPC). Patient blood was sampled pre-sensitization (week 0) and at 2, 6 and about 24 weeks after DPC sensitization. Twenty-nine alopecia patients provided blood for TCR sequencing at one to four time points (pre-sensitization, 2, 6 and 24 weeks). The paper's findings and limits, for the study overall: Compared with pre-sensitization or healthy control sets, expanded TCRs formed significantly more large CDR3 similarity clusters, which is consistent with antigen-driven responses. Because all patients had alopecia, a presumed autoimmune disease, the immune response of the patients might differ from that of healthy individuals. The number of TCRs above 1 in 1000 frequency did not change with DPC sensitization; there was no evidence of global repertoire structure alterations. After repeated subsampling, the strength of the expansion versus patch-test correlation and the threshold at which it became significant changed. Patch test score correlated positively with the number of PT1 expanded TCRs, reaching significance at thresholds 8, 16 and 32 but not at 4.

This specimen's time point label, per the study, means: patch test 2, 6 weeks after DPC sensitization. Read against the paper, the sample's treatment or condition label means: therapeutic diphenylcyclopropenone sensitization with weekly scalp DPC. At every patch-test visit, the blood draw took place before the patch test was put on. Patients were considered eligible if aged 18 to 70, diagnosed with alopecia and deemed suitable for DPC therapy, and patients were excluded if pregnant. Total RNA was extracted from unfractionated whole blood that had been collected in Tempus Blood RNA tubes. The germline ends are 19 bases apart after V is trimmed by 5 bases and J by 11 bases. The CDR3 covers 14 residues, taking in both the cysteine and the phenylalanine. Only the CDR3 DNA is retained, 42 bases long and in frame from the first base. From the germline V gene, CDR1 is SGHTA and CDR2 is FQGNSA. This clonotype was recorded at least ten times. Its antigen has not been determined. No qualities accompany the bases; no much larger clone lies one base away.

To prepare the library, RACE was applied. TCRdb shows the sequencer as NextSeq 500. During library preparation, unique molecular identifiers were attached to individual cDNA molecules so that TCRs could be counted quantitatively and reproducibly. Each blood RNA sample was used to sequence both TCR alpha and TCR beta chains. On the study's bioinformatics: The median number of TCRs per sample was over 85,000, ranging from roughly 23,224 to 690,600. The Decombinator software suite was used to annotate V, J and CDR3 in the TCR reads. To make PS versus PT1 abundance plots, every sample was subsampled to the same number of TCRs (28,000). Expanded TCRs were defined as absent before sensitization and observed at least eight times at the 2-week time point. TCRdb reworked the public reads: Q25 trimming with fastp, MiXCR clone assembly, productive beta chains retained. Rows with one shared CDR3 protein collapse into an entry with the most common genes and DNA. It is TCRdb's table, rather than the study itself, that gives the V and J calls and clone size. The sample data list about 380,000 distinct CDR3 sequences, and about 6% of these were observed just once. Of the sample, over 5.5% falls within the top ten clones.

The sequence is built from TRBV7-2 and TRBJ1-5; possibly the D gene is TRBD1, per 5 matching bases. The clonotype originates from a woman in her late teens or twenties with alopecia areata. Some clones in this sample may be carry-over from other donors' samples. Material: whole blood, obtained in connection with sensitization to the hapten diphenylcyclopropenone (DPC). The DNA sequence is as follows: TGTGCCAGCAGCCTCGAAGGGGCTGGTTACGCCCAGCATTTT. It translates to CASSLEGAGYAQHF.